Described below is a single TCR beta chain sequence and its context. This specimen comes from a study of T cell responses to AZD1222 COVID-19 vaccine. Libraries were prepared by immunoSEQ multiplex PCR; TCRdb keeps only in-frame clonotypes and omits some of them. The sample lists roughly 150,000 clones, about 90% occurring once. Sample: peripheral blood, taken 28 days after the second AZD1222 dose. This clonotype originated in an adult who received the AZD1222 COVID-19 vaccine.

The chain's CDR3 is CASSQGGEYGYTF. The CDR3, as DNA: TGTGCCAGCAGCCAAGGGGGAGAGTATGGCTACACCTTC. The genes are TRBV3-1 (or the pseudogene TRBV3-2) and TRBJ1-2; D is unclear. From germline, CDR1 is LGHDT and CDR2 YNNKEL (reference sequence). The CDR3 has 13 residues. The V gene lost 1 base and the J gene lost 5 bases, with 8 bases spanning the gap.